This TCR beta chain was sequenced in a study of blood T cell repertoires in COVID-19. TCRdb keeps only in-frame clones here, not all; method: immunoSEQ multiplex PCR. Altogether approximately 84,000 clones are present, around 90% being singletons, with the ten largest covering 1.5%. This clone was picked up one time. The CDR3 runs 18 residues. The germline gives CDR1 SGDLS, CDR2 YYNGEE. J gave up 4 bases and V 3 bases, and 17 bases lay outside the gene matches. This receptor was taken from a human donor with active COVID-19. The donor label of this sample is uncertain. Sequenced sample: peripheral blood. The J gene is TRBJ1-2, the V gene TRBV9, with 8 bases fitting TRBD1. In DNA form, the CDR3 reads TGTGCCAGCAGCGCTCGATCCGGAGGGGACAGGCGACCCTATGGCTACACCTTC. Encoded protein: CASSARSGGDRRPYGYTF.